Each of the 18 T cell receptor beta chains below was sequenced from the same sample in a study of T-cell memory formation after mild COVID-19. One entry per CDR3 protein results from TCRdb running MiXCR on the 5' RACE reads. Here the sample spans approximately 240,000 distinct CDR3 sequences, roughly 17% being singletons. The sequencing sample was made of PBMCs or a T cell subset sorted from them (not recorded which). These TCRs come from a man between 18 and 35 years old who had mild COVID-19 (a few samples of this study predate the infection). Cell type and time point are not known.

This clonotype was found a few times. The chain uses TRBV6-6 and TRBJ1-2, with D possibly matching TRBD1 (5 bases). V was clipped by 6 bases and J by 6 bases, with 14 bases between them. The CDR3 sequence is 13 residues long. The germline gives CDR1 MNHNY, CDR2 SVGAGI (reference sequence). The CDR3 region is CASRSYVGHGYTF. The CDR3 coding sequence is TGTGCCAGCAGGTCGTATGTGGGGCATGGCTACACCTTC.

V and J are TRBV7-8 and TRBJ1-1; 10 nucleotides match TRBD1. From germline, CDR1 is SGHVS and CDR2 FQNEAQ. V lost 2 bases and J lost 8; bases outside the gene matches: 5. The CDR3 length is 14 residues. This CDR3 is CASSLPPGQGEAFF. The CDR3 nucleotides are TGTGCCAGCAGCTTACCACCGGGACAGGGGGAAGCTTTCTTT.

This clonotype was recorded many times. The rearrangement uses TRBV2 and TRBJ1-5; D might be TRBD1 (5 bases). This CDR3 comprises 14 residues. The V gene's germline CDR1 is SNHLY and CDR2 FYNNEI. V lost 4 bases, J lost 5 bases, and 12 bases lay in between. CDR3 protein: CASSATGNDQPQHF. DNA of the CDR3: TGTGCCAGCAGTGCTACAGGAAATGATCAGCCCCAGCATTTT.

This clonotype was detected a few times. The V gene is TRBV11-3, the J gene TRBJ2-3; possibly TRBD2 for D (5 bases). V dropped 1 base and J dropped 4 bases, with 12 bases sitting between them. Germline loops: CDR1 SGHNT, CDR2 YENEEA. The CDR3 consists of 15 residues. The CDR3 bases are TGTGCCAGCAGCTTAGGTTCAACTAGTGCAGATACGCAGTATTTT. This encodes CASSLGSTSADTQYF.

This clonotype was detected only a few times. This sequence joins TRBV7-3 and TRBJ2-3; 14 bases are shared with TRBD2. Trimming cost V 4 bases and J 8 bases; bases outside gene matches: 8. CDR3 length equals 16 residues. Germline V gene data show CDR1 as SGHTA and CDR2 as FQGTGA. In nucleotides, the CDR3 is TGTGCCAGCAGCTCCGGGACTAGCGGGGGCGCGGGTACGCAGTATTTT. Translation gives CASSSGTSGGAGTQYF. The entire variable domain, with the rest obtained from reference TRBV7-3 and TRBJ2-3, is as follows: GAGVSQTPSNKVTEKGKYVELRCDPISGHTALYWYRQSLGQGPEFLIYFQGTGAADDSGLPNDRFFAVRPEGSVSTLKIQRTERGDSAVYLCASSSGTSGGAGTQYFGPGTRLTVL.

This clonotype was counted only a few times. The CDR3 spells CSARQQLGTEAFF. In DNA, the CDR3 is TGCAGTGCTAGGCAACAGTTGGGCACTGAAGCTTTCTTT. The J gene is TRBJ1-1, the V gene TRBV20-1; D is unclear. Germline CDR1 and CDR2: DFQATT and SNEGSKA (reference sequence). This CDR3 is built from 13 residues. V dropped 3 bases and J dropped 4 bases, with 12 bases sitting between them.

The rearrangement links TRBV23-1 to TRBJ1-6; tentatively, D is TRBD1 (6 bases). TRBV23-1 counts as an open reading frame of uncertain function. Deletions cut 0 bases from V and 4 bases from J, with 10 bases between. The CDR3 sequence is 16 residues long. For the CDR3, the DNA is TGCGCCAGCAGTCAATCGAGTGGACAGTATAATTCACCCCTCCACTTT. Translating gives CASSQSSGQYNSPLHF.

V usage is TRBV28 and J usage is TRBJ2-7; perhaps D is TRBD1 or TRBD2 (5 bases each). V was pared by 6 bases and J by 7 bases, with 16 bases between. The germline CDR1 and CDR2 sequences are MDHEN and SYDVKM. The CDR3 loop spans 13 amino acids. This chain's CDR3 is CASSLVGTVEQYV. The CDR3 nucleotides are TGTGCCAGCAGCCTGGTAGGGACCGTAGAGCAGTACGTC.

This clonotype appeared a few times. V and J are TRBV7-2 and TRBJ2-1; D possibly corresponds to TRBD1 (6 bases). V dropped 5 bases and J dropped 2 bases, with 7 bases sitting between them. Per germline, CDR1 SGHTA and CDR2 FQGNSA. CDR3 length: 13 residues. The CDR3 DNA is TGTGCCAGCAGCGGGACAACCTACAATGAGCAGTTCTTC. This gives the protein CASSGTTYNEQFF.

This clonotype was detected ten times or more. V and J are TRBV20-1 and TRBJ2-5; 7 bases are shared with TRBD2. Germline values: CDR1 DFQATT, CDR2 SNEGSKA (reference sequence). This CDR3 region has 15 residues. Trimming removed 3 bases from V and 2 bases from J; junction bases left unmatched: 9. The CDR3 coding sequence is TGCAGTGCTAGTAAGGGCGGGAGCTCTCAAGAGACCCAGTACTTC. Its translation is CSASKGGSSQETQYF.

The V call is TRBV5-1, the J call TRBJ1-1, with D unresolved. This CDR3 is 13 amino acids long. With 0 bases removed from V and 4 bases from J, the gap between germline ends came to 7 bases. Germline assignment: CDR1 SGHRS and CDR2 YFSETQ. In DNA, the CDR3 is TGCGCCAGCAGCTTGGGAATTAGCACTGAAGCTTTCTTT. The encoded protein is CASSLGISTEAFF.

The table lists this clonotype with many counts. The CDR3 DNA reads TGTGCCAGCAGCCTAAGGTCTAGCGGGGGGGTAAGCGGTAGCTACAATGAGCAGTTCTTC. It is translated as CASSLRSSGGVSGSYNEQFF. V is TRBV7-3 and J is TRBJ2-1; 12 nucleotides agree with TRBD2. Unmatched junction bases numbered 17, after V lost 5 bases and J lost 3 bases. The CDR3 is 20 amino acids. Germline loops: CDR1 SGHTA, CDR2 FQGTGA.

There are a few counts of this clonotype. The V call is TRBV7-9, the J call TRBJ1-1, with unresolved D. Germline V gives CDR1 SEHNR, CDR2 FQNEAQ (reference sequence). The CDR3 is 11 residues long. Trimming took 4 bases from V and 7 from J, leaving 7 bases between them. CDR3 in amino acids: CASSSLGEAFF. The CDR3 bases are TGTGCCAGCAGCTCTTTGGGTGAAGCTTTCTTT.

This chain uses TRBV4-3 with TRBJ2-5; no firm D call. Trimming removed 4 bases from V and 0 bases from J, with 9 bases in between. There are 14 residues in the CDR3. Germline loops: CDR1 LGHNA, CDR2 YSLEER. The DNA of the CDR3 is TGCGCCAGCAGCCGGCACACGTACCAAGAGACCCAGTACTTC. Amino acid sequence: CASSRHTYQETQYF.

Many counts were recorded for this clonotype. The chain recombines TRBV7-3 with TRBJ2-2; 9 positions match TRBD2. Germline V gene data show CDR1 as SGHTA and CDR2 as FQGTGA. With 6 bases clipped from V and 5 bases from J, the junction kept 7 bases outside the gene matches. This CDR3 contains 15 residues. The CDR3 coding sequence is TGTGCCAGCAGTTTAGCGGGGGCGATGACCGGGGAGCTGTTTTTT. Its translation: CASSLAGAMTGELFF.

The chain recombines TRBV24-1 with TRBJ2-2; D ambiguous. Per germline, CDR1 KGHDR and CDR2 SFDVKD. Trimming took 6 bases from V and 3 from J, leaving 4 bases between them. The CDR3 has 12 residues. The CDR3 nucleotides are TGTGCCACCAGTCGGGACACCGGGGAGCTGTTTTTT. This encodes CATSRDTGELFF.

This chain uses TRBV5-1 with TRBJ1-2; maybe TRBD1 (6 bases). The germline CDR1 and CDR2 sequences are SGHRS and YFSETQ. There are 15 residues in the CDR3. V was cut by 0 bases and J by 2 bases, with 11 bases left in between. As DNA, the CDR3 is TGCGCCAGCAGCTTGGGACAGGATGACAACTATGGCTACACCTTC. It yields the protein CASSLGQDDNYGYTF.

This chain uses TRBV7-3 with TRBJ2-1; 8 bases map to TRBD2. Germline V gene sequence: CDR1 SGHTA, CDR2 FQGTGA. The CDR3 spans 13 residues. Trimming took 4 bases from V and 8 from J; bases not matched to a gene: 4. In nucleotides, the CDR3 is TGTGCCAGCAGCTCTGGGACTAGATATGAGCAGTTCTTC. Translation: CASSSGTRYEQFF.